The 10 T cell receptor beta chains listed next were all sequenced from one sample in a study of CD8 T cells in ankylosing spondylitis. TCRdb ran MiXCR on the 5' RACE reads and lists one entry per CDR3 protein. Among fewer than 200,000 distinct CDR3 sequences, roughly 18% were seen once, and the ten largest hold 4.3%. Sequencing was done on a sample of blood, either unsorted or a sorted T cell fraction (not recorded which). The receptors shown here come from a male donor between 5 and 29 years old with ankylosing spondylitis or in good health (not recorded which).

This clonotype was seen repeatedly, ten times or more. This chain connects TRBV3-1 to TRBJ2-1, with a weak D call TRBD2 (5 bases). The V gene's germline CDR1 is LGHDT and CDR2 YNNKEL (reference sequence). With 6 bases removed from V and 5 bases from J, the gap between germline ends came to 14 bases. The CDR3 sequence is 14 residues long. Written as DNA, the CDR3 is TGTGCCAGCAGTCGACTGGCGGGCGACAATGAGCAGTTCTTC. It encodes CASSRLAGDNEQFF.

This clonotype was seen at least ten times. This chain joins TRBV27 and TRBJ2-7, with D maybe TRBD1 (6 bases). CDR1 and CDR2 from the germline V gene are MNHEY and SMNVEV (reference sequence). V was shortened by 2 bases and J by 3 bases, with 14 bases between the two germline ends. This CDR3 comprises 15 residues. The CDR3 reads CASSLTPGAFYEQYV. The CDR3 region has the DNA TGTGCCAGCAGTTTAACGCCAGGGGCGTTCTACGAGCAGTACGTC.

The chain carries TRBV27 and TRBJ2-7, with TRBD1 matching 9 bases. Germline lookup yields CDR1 MNHEY and CDR2 SMNVEV (reference sequence). The CDR3 contains 15 residues. The J segment lost 2 bases and the V segment lost 2 bases, leaving 4 bases of the junction unmatched. CDR3 in amino acids: CASSLNGDRAYEQYF. CDR3 nucleotides: TGTGCCAGCAGTTTAAATGGGGACAGGGCCTACGAGCAGTACTTC.

This clonotype was detected ten times or more. The CDR3 DNA follows: TGTGCCTGGAGTGTACTACGGCAGTACACCTTC. It encodes CAWSVLRQYTF. The rearrangement links TRBV30 to TRBJ1-2; the D is unclear. The V and J ends lost 0 bases and 11 bases respectively, with 10 bases between them. Germline CDR1 reads GTSNPN; CDR2 reads SVGIG (reference sequence). The CDR3 is 11 amino acids.

This clonotype was seen repeatedly, ten times or more. CDR3 region: CAISEGLGEQYV. As DNA, the CDR3 is TGTGCCATCAGTGAAGGACTGGGGGAGCAGTACGTC. The V and J genes are TRBV10-3 and TRBJ2-7; tentatively, D is TRBD2 (5 bases). The CDR3 is 12 residues long. Per germline, CDR1 ENHRY and CDR2 SYGVKD. Trimming pared 3 bases from V and 7 bases from J, leaving 10 bases between.

CDR3 DNA sequence: TGCAGTGCTTCCCGGGCGGGAGGGGCGGAGACCCAGTACTTC. This codes for CSASRAGGAETQYF. V is TRBV20-1 and J is TRBJ2-5, with TRBD2 identical over 9 bases. The CDR3 consists of 14 residues. Germline-derived CDR1 and CDR2 are DFQATT and SNEGSKA (reference sequence). V shed 5 bases and J 5 bases; nucleotides not matched to a gene: 9.

The chain recombines TRBV29-1 with TRBJ2-1; either TRBD1 or TRBD2 may fit D (6 bases each). Germline V lookup: CDR1 SQVTM, CDR2 ANQGSEA. Between the trimmed V and J ends, which lost 5 bases and 9 bases, there was a span of 17 bases. The length of the CDR3 is 13 residues. In DNA form, the CDR3 reads TGCAGCGTTCGACTCGCAGGGGAGGCTGAGCAGTTCTTC. It is translated as CSVRLAGEAEQFF.

This clonotype was detected ten times or more. This rearrangement joins TRBV6-6 to TRBJ2-1, with a tentative D call TRBD1 (6 bases). Germline V CDR1 and CDR2: MNHNY, SVGAGI (reference sequence). This CDR3 contains 16 residues. The V and J ends lost 5 bases and 1 base respectively, with 15 bases between them. In DNA, the CDR3 is TGTGCCAGCAGTCCACGACAGGCTAGATCCTACAATGAGCAGTTCTTC. Translation: CASSPRQARSYNEQFF.

This clonotype was seen repeatedly, ten times or more. J is TRBJ2-7 and V is TRBV7-8, with 9 positions matching TRBD1. Germline CDR1 SGHVS, CDR2 FQNEAQ. The CDR3 is 14 residues long. J was trimmed by 3 bases and V by 5 bases; bases with no gene match: 5. The CDR3 sequence: CASSTRDRDYEQYF. The DNA of the CDR3 is TGTGCCAGCAGCACCCGGGACAGGGACTACGAGCAGTACTTC.

At least ten counts were recorded for this clonotype. The chain combines TRBV20-1 with TRBJ2-1; no firm D call. Trimming cost V 2 bases and J 2 bases, with 4 bases left between them. The CDR3 is made up of 12 amino acids. Looked up from germline, CDR1 is DFQATT and CDR2 is SNEGSKA (reference sequence). Here the CDR3 reads CSARFPYNEQFF. In DNA, the CDR3 is TGCAGTGCTAGATTTCCCTACAATGAGCAGTTCTTC.